The 22 T cell receptor beta chains in this list originate from one sample, sequenced in a study of blood T cell repertoires in COVID-19. TCRdb keeps only in-frame clones here, not all; method: immunoSEQ multiplex PCR. This table holds 150,000 to 200,000 clones, more than 80% found once. Sequencing was performed on peripheral blood. All receptors come from a human donor in a cohort sampled during active COVID-19.

This chain uses TRBV19 with TRBJ2-3; 9 bases line up with TRBD1. Losses at the gene ends were 5 bases for V and 2 bases for J; bases not matched to a gene: 5. Germline V gene data show CDR1 as LNHDA and CDR2 as SQIVND (reference sequence). This CDR3 contains 15 residues. The CDR3 spells CASSHRDRDTDTQYF. Written as DNA, the CDR3 is TGTGCCAGTAGTCACCGGGACAGGGACACAGATACGCAGTATTTT.

This chain links TRBV5-8 with TRBJ1-1; D is uncertain. This CDR3 contains 14 residues. Between the trimmed V and J ends, which lost 2 bases and 1 base, there was a span of 9 bases. CDR1 and CDR2 from the germline V gene are SGHTS and YDEGEE. Written as DNA, the CDR3 is TGTGCCAGCAGCTTCGTGATAGCGAACACTGAAGCTTTCTTT. Encoded protein: CASSFVIANTEAFF. The variable domain in full, completed from reference TRBV5-8 and TRBJ1-1, reads EAGVTQSPTHLIKTRGQQATLRCSPISGHTSVYWYQQALGLGLQFLLWYDEGEERNRGNFPPRFSGRQFPNYSSELNVNALELEDSALYLCASSFVIANTEAFFGQGTRLTVV.

The chain links TRBV24-1 to TRBJ2-1, with 14 bases fitting TRBD2. Germline CDR1 KGHDR, CDR2 SFDVKD. With V trimmed by 2 bases and J by 0 bases, 5 bases remained unmatched. This CDR3 has 19 amino acids. The CDR3 protein is CATSDWTSGGPSSYNEQFF. DNA of the CDR3: TGTGCCACCAGTGATTGGACTAGCGGGGGGCCGAGCTCCTACAATGAGCAGTTCTTC.

Here the CDR3 reads CASSSQTGRNEKLFF. The CDR3 bases are TGTGCCAGCTCCAGCCAGACAGGGAGGAATGAAAAACTGTTTTTT. V gene TRBV18 combines with J gene TRBJ1-4, with 7 bases aligning to TRBD1. The CDR3 is 15 amino acids. Germline V gene lookup returns CDR1 KGHSH and CDR2 LQKENI. J was trimmed by 5 bases and V by 6 bases; bases with no gene match: 9.

This clone was seen a handful of times. The chain links TRBV3-1 (or the pseudogene TRBV3-2) to TRBJ2-7, with 12 nucleotides matching TRBD2. The germline V gene has CDR1 LGHDT and CDR2 YNNKEL (reference sequence). The junction had 2 bases not matched to a gene; V was cut back by 4 bases and J by 1 base. The CDR3 is made up of 15 amino acids. Here the CDR3 reads CASSRGLAGSYEQYF. CDR3 DNA: TGTGCCAGCAGCCGCGGACTAGCGGGGTCCTACGAGCAGTACTTC.

The J gene is TRBJ1-4, the V gene TRBV7-9; 7 positions match TRBD1. The V gene end was trimmed by 5 bases and the J gene end by 8 bases; junction bases not matched to a gene: 8. Per germline, CDR1 SEHNR and CDR2 FQNEAQ (reference sequence). This CDR3 is 14 amino acids long. CDR3 loop: CASSPRQGGEKLFF. The CDR3 DNA is TGTGCCAGCAGCCCAAGACAGGGTGGAGAAAAACTGTTTTTT.

J is TRBJ2-6 and V is TRBV29-1; D is possibly TRBD1 (6 bases). This CDR3 comprises 14 residues. The germline V and J ends were trimmed by 4 bases and 2 bases, with 9 bases remaining between them. Germline loops: CDR1 SQVTM, CDR2 ANQGSEA. The CDR3 bases are TGCAGCGTTGGCCGGACAGCTGGGGCCAACGTCCTGACTTTC. Translated, it gives CSVGRTAGANVLTF.

The CDR3 protein is CASRTGTRSYEQYF. Written as DNA, the CDR3 is TGTGCCAGCAGGACCGGGACACGCTCCTACGAGCAGTACTTC. The rearrangement links TRBV6-5 to TRBJ2-7, with a weak D call TRBD1 (6 bases). V dropped 6 bases and J dropped 0 bases, with 12 bases sitting between them. Germline-derived CDR1 and CDR2 are MNHEY and SVGAGI. The CDR3 sequence is 14 residues long.

As DNA, the CDR3 is TGTGCCAGTACCCCCACAGGGGCCTCGACCGGGGAGCTGTTTTTT. Protein product: CASTPTGASTGELFF. The chain recombines TRBV19 with TRBJ2-2, with TRBD1 identical over 7 bases. Germline assignment: CDR1 LNHDA and CDR2 SQIVND (reference sequence). The V gene end was trimmed by 7 bases and the J gene end by 5 bases; junction bases not matched to a gene: 10. This CDR3 has 15 residues.

V gene TRBV30 combines with J gene TRBJ2-5; no reliable D call. The CDR3 length is 11 residues. Germline loops: CDR1 GTSNPN, CDR2 SVGIG (reference sequence). Trimming took off 0 bases at V and 5 bases at J, with 4 bases between the two ends. CDR3 protein: CAWSVGETQYF. As DNA, the CDR3 is TGTGCCTGGAGTGTCGGGGAGACCCAGTACTTC.

This clone was counted a single time. This sequence joins TRBV27 and TRBJ1-1; D ambiguous. The CDR3 is 13 amino acids. In germline, CDR1 is MNHEY, CDR2 SMNVEV (reference sequence). The V and J ends lost 7 bases and 4 bases respectively, with 13 bases between them. The CDR3 nucleotides are TGTGCCAGCAATTGGGGAGCGGGCACTGAAGCTTTCTTT. This encodes CASNWGAGTEAFF.

The chain is built from TRBV25-1 and TRBJ2-4, with a weak D call TRBD1 (6 bases). The CDR3 extends over 16 amino acids. Germline lookup yields CDR1 MGHDK and CDR2 SYGVNS. V gave up 5 bases and J gave up 3 bases, with 17 bases separating them. The CDR3 DNA follows: TGTGCCAGCAGTCCGTCCGGGGCCAGGGGCAAAAACATTCAGTACTTC. It specifies CASSPSGARGKNIQYF.

The genes are TRBV6-5 and TRBJ2-3; 14 positions match TRBD2. Germline assignment: CDR1 MNHEY and CDR2 SVGAGI. The length of the CDR3 is 15 residues. J was trimmed by 4 bases and V by 7 bases; bases with no gene match: 4. CDR3 bases: TGTGCCAGCATGGGGGGACTAGCGGGAGCAGATACGCAGTATTTT. Translation: CASMGGLAGADTQYF.

V and J are TRBV29-1 and TRBJ2-3; TRBD2 agrees at 8 bases. The CDR3 extends over 14 amino acids. V shed 5 bases and J 7 bases; nucleotides not matched to a gene: 11. Germline-derived CDR1 and CDR2 are SQVTM and ANQGSEA. This chain's CDR3 is CSVQSGGRTNTQYF. The DNA of the CDR3 is TGCAGCGTTCAGAGTGGCGGGAGGACAAATACGCAGTATTTT.

J is TRBJ1-3 and V is TRBV12-3 or TRBV12-4, with unresolved D. Between the trimmed V and J ends, which lost 6 bases and 0 bases, there was a span of 6 bases. The CDR3 is 13 amino acids. CDR3 DNA sequence: TGTGCCAGCAGCCTCGGCTCTGGAAACACCATATATTTT. Its protein is CASSLGSGNTIYF.

The gene calls are TRBV11-2 and TRBJ2-7; D gene unclear. V gave up 1 base and J gave up 2 bases, with 9 bases separating them. CDR3 length: 14 amino acids. Germline CDR1 is SGHAT and CDR2 is FQNNGV. In DNA, the CDR3 is TGTGCCAGCAGCTTAGCTACAGCTACCTACGAGCAGTACTTC. Its protein product is CASSLATATYEQYF. Variable domain in full (rest from reference TRBV11-2 and TRBJ2-7): EAGVAQSPRYKIIEKRQSVAFWCNPISGHATLYWYQQILGQGPKLLIQFQNNGVVDDSQLPKDRFSAERLKGVDSTLKIQPAKLEDSAVYLCASSLATATYEQYFGPGTRLTVT.

The rearrangement joins TRBV9 to TRBJ2-3; weak D call: TRBD2 (7 bases). Germline assignment: CDR1 SGDLS and CDR2 YYNGEE. The CDR3 consists of 16 residues. Trimming removed 1 base from V and 3 bases from J, with 15 bases in between. DNA of the CDR3: TGTGCCAGCAGCGTACGGGGGGCTGGGGGAACAGATACGCAGTATTTT. It codes for CASSVRGAGGTDTQYF.

This clone was counted between two and nine times. The chain uses TRBV7-8 and TRBJ2-1, with a tentative D call TRBD1 (5 bases). This CDR3 is 12 amino acids long. Trimming took off 5 bases at V and 6 bases at J, with 8 bases between the two ends. The V gene's germline CDR1 is SGHVS and CDR2 FQNEAQ. CDR3 in DNA: TGTGCCAGCAGCCCCCAGGGCAATGAGCAGTTCTTC. Its translation is CASSPQGNEQFF.

The rearrangement joins TRBV5-1 to TRBJ2-3; D is perhaps TRBD2 (5 bases). Looked up from germline, CDR1 is SGHRS and CDR2 is YFSETQ. The CDR3 contains 12 residues. The V end was cut by 7 bases, the J end by 5 bases, with 11 bases between. In nucleotides, the CDR3 is TGCGCCAGCGCATTAGAGGGAGATACGCAGTATTTT. This sequence encodes CASALEGDTQYF.

The chain joins TRBV28 to TRBJ1-2; 10 bases match TRBD1. With 7 bases clipped from V and 3 bases from J, the junction kept 8 bases outside the gene matches. The CDR3 length is 15 residues. Germline CDR1 MDHEN, CDR2 SYDVKM. In DNA, the CDR3 is TGTGCCAGCACCCATGGAGGGACAGGGGACTATGGCTACACCTTC. Translation gives CASTHGGTGDYGYTF.

The genes are TRBV27 and TRBJ1-2, with D possibly being TRBD1 (6 bases). The V and J ends lost 7 bases and 13 bases respectively, with 19 bases between them. The CDR3 runs 12 residues. Per germline, CDR1 MNHEY and CDR2 SMNVEV (reference sequence). The CDR3 nucleotides read TGTGCCAGCACTCTAAGGGAAAGGGGGTGCACCTTC. Translating it yields CASTLRERGCTF.

This clone was counted at least ten times. The chain is built from TRBV7-9 and TRBJ2-7, with D possibly being TRBD2 (6 bases). This CDR3 has 13 amino acids. V was trimmed by 5 bases and J by 3 bases, leaving 11 bases between them. Germline V gene data show CDR1 as SEHNR and CDR2 as FQNEAQ (reference sequence). The CDR3 coding sequence is TGTGCCAGCAGCAACTGGGGGGACTACGAGCAGTACTTC. Protein sequence: CASSNWGDYEQYF.